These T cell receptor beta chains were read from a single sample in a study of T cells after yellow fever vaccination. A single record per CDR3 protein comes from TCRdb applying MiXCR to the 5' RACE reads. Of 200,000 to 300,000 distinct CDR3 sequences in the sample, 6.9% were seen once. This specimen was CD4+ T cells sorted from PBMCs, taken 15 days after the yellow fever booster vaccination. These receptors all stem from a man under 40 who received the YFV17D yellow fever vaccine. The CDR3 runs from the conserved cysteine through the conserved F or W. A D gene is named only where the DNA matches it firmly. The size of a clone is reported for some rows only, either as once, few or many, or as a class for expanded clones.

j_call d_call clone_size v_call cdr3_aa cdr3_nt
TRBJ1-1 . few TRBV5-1 CASSVLQNTEAFF TGCGCCAGCAGCGTACTTCAGAACACTGAAGCTTTCTTT
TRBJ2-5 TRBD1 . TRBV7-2 CASSLAGTGGETQYF TGTGCCAGCAGCTTAGCTGGGACAGGGGGAGAGACCCAGTACTTC
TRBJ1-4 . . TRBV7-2 CASSLRGNEKLFF TGTGCCAGCAGCTTAAGGGGGAACGAAAAACTGTTTTTT
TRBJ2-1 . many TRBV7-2 CASSLVLGEQFF TGTGCCAGCAGCTTAGTGTTGGGTGAGCAGTTCTTC
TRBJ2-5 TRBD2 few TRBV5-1 CASSSQTSGARETQYF TGCGCCAGCAGTTCCCAGACTAGCGGGGCTCGGGAGACCCAGTACTTC
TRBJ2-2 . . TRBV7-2 CASSLGGPQINTGELFF TGTGCCAGCAGCTTGGGGGGCCCCCAAATTAACACCGGGGAGCTGTTTTTT
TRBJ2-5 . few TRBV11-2 CASSPRTLLLLPQETQYF TGTGCCAGCAGCCCCCGGACACTTCTCCTCCTCCCCCAAGAGACCCAGTACTTC
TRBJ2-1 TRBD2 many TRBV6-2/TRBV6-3 CASSPGGPVNEQFF TGTGCCAGCAGTCCGGGAGGGCCGGTCAATGAGCAGTTCTTC
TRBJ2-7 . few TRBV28 CASSLGGRTSYEQYF TGTGCCAGCAGTCTCGGGGGAAGGACCTCCTACGAGCAGTACTTC
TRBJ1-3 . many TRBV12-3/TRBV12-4 CASSSRVTRNTIYF TGTGCCAGCAGTTCCCGTGTAACAAGAAACACCATATATTTT
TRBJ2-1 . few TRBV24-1 CATSDSGVSYNEQFF TGTGCCACCAGTGATAGTGGGGTTTCCTACAATGAGCAGTTCTTC
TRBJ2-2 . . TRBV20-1 CSAQKGGVSTGELFF TGCAGTGCTCAAAAAGGGGGAGTGAGCACCGGGGAGCTGTTTTTT
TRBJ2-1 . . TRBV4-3 CASSQDTVINEQFF TGCGCCAGCAGCCAAGATACGGTTATCAATGAGCAGTTCTTC
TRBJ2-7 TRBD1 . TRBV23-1 CASSHPQGETSYEQYF TGCGCCAGCAGTCATCCCCAGGGGGAGACCTCCTACGAGCAGTACTTC
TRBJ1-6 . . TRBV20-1 CSARDLANGLNSPLHF TGCAGTGCTAGAGATCTAGCGAACGGCTTGAATTCACCCCTCCACTTT
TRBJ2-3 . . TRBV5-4 CASSLMDTQYF TGTGCCAGCAGCTTGATGGATACGCAGTATTTT
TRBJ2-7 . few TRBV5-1 CASSLEVLGEQYF TGCGCCAGCAGCTTGGAGGTGCTGGGCGAGCAGTACTTC
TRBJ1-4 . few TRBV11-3 CASSLGPIARPEGEKLFF TGTGCCAGCAGCTTAGGCCCAATTGCACGGCCAGAAGGCGAAAAACTGTTTTTT
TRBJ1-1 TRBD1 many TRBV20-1 CSARDQQGVTEAFF TGCAGTGCTAGAGATCAGCAGGGGGTCACTGAAGCTTTCTTT
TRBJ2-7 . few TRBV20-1 CSAPGTPKGQAYEQYF TGCAGTGCCCCCGGGACACCTAAGGGCCAGGCCTACGAGCAGTACTTC
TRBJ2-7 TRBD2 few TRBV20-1 CSESGLGVYEQYF TGCAGTGAATCGGGACTAGGGGTCTACGAGCAGTACTTC
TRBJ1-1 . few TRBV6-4 CASSASMNTEAFF TGTGCCAGCAGTGCGTCCATGAACACTGAAGCTTTCTTT
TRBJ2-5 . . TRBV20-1 CSAREFGMPGAGGETQYF TGCAGTGCTAGAGAGTTTGGTATGCCTGGAGCGGGCGGTGAGACCCAGTACTTC
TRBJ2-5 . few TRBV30 CAWTSGTTGWQETQYF TGTGCCTGGACCAGCGGCACCACGGGGTGGCAAGAGACCCAGTACTTC
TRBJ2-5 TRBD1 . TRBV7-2 CASRGQIQETQYF TGTGCCAGCAGGGGACAGATCCAAGAGACCCAGTACTTC
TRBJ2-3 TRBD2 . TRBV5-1 CASSLGTSASTDTQYF TGCGCCAGCAGCTTGGGAACTAGCGCGAGCACAGATACGCAGTATTTT
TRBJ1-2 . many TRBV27 CASSLAGSYGYTF TGTGCCAGCAGTTTGGCCGGGAGCTATGGCTACACCTTC
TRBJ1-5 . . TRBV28 CASSLWDQPQHF TGTGCCAGCAGTTTATGGGATCAGCCCCAGCATTTT
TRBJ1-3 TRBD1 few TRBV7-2 CASSKGQGLWGNTIYF TGTGCCAGCAGCAAAGGACAGGGGCTGTGGGGAAACACCATATATTTT
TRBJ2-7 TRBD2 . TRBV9 CASSVDGGGSYEQYF TGTGCCAGCAGCGTAGATGGGGGAGGGAGTTACGAGCAGTACTTC
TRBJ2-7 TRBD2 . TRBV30 CAWDLAGIGSEQYF TGTGCCTGGGATCTAGCGGGAATCGGGAGCGAGCAGTACTTC
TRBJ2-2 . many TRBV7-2 CASSFAPDTGELFF TGTGCCAGCAGCTTTGCCCCCGATACCGGGGAGCTGTTTTTT
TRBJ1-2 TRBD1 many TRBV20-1 CSARLPGQGAAGYTF TGCAGTGCTCGACTCCCGGGACAGGGGGCGGCAGGCTACACCTTC
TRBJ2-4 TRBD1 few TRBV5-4 CASSPGQAKNIQYF TGTGCCAGCAGCCCGGGACAGGCCAAAAACATTCAGTACTTC
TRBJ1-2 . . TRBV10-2 CASSSGRFYGYTF TGCGCCAGCAGTTCGGGGAGATTCTATGGCTACACCTTC
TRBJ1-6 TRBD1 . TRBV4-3 CASSQDWGTGSSPLHF TGCGCCAGCAGCCAAGATTGGGGGACAGGGAGTTCACCCCTCCACTTT
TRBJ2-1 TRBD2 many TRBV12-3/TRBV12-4 CASQPLAGVGEQFF TGTGCCAGTCAGCCTCTAGCGGGAGTCGGTGAGCAGTTCTTC
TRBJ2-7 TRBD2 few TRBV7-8 CASSPASGSREQYF TGTGCCAGCAGCCCAGCTAGCGGGAGTCGGGAGCAGTACTTC
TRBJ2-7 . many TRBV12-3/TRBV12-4 CASSFEGEQYF TGTGCCAGCAGTTTCGAAGGCGAGCAGTACTTC
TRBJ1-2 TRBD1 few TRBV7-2 CASSLDRGNYGYTF TGTGCCAGCAGCTTAGACAGGGGGAACTATGGCTACACCTTC
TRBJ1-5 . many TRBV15 CATSRQGSNQPQHF TGTGCCACCAGCAGGCAGGGTAGCAATCAGCCCCAGCATTTT
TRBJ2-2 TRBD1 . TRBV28 CASRLTGGGGELFF TGTGCCAGCAGATTGACAGGGGGCGGCGGGGAGCTGTTTTTT
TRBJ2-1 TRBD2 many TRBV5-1 CASSLKVLAGGGNEQFF TGCGCCAGCAGCTTAAAAGTTCTAGCGGGAGGCGGCAATGAGCAGTTCTTC